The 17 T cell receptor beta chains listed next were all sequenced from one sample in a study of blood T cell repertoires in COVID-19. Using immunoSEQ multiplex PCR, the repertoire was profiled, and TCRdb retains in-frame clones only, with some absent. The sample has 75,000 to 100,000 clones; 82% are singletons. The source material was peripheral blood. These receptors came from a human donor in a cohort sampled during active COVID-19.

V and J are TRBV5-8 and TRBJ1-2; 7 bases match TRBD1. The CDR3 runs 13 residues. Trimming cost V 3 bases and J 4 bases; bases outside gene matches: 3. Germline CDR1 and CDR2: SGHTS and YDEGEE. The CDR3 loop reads CASSSTGSYGYTF. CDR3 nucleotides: TGTGCCAGCAGCTCGACAGGGTCCTATGGCTACACCTTC. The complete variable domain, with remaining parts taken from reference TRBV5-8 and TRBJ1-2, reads EAGVTQSPTHLIKTRGQQATLRCSPISGHTSVYWYQQALGLGLQFLLWYDEGEERNRGNFPPRFSGRQFPNYSSELNVNALELEDSALYLCASSSTGSYGYTFGSGTRLTVV.

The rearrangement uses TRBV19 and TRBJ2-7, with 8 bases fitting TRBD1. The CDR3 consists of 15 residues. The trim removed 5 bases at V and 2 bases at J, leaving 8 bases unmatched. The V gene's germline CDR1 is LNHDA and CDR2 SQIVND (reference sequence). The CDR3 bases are TGTGCCAGTAGTCCGGGGACAGGAGGAGCCTACGAGCAGTACTTC. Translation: CASSPGTGGAYEQYF. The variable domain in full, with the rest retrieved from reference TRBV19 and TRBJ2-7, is DGGITQSPKYLFRKEGQNVTLSCEQNLNHDAMYWYRQDPGQGLRLIYYSQIVNDFQKGDIAEGYSVSREKKESFPLTVTSAQKNPTAFYLCASSPGTGGAYEQYFGPGTRLTVT.

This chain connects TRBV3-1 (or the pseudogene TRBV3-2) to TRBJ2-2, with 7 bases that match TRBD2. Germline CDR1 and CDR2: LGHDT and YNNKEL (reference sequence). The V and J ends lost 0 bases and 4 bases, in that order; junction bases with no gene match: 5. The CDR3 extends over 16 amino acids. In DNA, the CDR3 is TGTGCCAGCAGCCAAGATGGGAGGGTATCCACCGGGGAGCTGTTTTTT. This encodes CASSQDGRVSTGELFF.

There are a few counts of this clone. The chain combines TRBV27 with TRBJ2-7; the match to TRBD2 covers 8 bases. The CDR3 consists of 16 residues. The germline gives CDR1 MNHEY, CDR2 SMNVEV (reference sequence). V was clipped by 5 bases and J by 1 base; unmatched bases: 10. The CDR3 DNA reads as TGTGCCAGCAGTCCCCTCGCGGGGGGCCCGTCCTACGAGCAGTACTTC. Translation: CASSPLAGGPSYEQYF.

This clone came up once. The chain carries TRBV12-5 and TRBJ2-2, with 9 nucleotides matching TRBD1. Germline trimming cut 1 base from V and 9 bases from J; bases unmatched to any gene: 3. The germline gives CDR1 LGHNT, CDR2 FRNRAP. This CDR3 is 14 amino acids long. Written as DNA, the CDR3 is TGTGCTAGTGGTTTGGGGGGACAGGGTTGGGAGCTGTTTTTT. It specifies CASGLGGQGWELFF.

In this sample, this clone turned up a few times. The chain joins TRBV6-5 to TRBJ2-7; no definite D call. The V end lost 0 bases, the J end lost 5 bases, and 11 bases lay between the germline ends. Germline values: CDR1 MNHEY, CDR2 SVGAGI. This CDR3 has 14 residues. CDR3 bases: TGTGCCAGCAGTTACTCCTCCGGCGGAAACGAGCAGTACTTC. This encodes CASSYSSGGNEQYF.

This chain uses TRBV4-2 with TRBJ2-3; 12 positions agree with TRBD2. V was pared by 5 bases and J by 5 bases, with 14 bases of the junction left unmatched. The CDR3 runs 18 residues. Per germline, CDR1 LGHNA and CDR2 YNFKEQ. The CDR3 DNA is TGTGCCAGCAGCTCAGGGGGAGGCCCTAGCGGGGGGGTAGATACGCAGTATTTT. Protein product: CASSSGGGPSGGVDTQYF.

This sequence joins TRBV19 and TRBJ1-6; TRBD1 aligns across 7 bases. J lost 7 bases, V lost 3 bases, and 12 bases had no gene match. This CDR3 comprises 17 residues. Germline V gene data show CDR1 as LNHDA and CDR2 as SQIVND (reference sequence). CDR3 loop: CASSIHPTGDWNSPLHF. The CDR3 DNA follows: TGTGCCAGTAGTATCCACCCCACAGGGGATTGGAATTCACCCCTCCACTTT.

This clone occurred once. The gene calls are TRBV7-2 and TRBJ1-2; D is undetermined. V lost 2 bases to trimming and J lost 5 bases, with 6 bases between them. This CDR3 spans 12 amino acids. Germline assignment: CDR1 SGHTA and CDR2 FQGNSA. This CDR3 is CASSLRGYGYTF. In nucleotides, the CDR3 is TGTGCCAGCAGCTTAAGAGGGTATGGCTACACCTTC.

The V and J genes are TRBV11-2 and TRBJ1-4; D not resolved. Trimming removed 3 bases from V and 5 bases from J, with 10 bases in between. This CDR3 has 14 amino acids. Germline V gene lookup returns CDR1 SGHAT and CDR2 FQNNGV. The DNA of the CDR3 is TGTGCCAGCAGCTTCGGTATTTCGAATGAAAAACTGTTTTTT. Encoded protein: CASSFGISNEKLFF.

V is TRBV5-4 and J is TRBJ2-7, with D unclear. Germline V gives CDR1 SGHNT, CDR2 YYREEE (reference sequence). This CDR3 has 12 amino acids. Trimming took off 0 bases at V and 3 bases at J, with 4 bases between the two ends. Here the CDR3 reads CASSLANYEQYF. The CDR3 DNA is TGTGCCAGCAGCTTGGCCAACTACGAGCAGTACTTC.

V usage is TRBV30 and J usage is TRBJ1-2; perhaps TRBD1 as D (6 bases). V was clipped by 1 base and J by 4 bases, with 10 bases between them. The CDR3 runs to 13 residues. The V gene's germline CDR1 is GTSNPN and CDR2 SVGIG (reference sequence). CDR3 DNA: TGTGCCTGGAGTGCGGGACAACTCTATGGCTACACCTTC. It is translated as CAWSAGQLYGYTF.

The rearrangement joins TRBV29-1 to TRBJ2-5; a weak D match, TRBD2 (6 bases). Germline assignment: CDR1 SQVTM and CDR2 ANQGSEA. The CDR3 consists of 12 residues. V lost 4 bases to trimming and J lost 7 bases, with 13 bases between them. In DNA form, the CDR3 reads TGCAGCGTTGTTCGCGGGGAAGGGACCCAGTACTTC. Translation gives CSVVRGEGTQYF.

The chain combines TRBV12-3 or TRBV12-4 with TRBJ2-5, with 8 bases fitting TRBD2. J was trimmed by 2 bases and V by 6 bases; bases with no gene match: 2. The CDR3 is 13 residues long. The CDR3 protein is CASRRGAQETQYF. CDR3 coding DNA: TGTGCCAGCAGGCGGGGGGCACAAGAGACCCAGTACTTC.

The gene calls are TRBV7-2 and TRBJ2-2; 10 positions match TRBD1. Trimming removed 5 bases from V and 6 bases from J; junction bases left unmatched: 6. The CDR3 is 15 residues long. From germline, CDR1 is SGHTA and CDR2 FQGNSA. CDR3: CASSRRGQGSGELFF. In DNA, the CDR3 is TGTGCCAGCAGCCGGCGGGGACAGGGGTCCGGGGAGCTGTTTTTT.

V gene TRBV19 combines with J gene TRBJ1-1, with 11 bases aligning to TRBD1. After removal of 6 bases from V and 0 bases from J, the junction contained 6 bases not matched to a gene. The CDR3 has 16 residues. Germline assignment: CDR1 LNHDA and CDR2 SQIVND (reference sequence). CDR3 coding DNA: TGTGCCAGTAGATCAGGGACAGGGGGATTGAACACTGAAGCTTTCTTT. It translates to CASRSGTGGLNTEAFF.

CDR3 DNA sequence: TGTGCCAGCAGACCCTATACAGGGTCTGGGGCTGAAGCTTTCTTT. Translation: CASRPYTGSGAEAFF. The chain uses TRBV3-1 (or the pseudogene TRBV3-2) and TRBJ1-1; tentatively, D is TRBD1 (6 bases). This CDR3 comprises 15 residues. V was trimmed by 6 bases and J by 6 bases, leaving 20 bases between them. Germline V gene data show CDR1 as LGHDT and CDR2 as YNNKEL (reference sequence).